This T cell receptor beta chain was sequenced during a study of control samples from healthy donors and cancer patients. From germline, CDR1 is SGHRS and CDR2 YFSETQ. This CDR3 spans 15 amino acids. The V end lost 0 bases, the J end lost 3 bases, and 12 bases lay between the germline ends. TCRdb's copy holds only in-frame clones and misses some; the assay was immunoSEQ multiplex PCR. Among 150,000 or so clones listed, approximately 90% were seen once. The specimen was blood. V usage is TRBV5-1 and J usage is TRBJ1-2, with a possible D match to TRBD1 (5 bases). The receptor's source is a young man in good health. The CDR3 DNA is TGCGCCAGCAGCTTGGAGCGGGGCCAATACTATGGCTACACCTTC. As protein: CASSLERGQYYGYTF.